This TCR beta chain originates from a study of OX40 agonist ivuxolimab in advanced cancers. At the level of the study: All patients had ivuxolimab intravenously every 2 weeks at 0.01 to 10 mg/kg.

Turning to this clone: Its antigen is undetermined.

Some clones are missing from TCRdb's copy, which holds only in-frame ones; the method was immunoSEQ multiplex PCR. The repertoire holds about 110,000 clones, with about 91% as singletons. CDR1 and CDR2 (germline): SGHNT, YYREEE (reference sequence). V was clipped by 4 bases and J by 4 bases; unmatched bases: 9. The CDR3 totals 16 residues. Regarding the study as a whole: Expanded peripheral T-cell antigen specificity went undetermined. Circulating CD4+ and CD8+ T cells showed clonal expansion by week 6 at 0.1 to 3.0 mg/kg.

Sequences were derived from CD4+ or CD8+ T cells sorted from blood, sampled in a trial of the OX40 agonist ivuxolimab. The chain is built from TRBV5-4 and TRBJ2-2; 8 nucleotides align to TRBD1. The TCR sequence derives from an adult with an advanced solid tumor such as melanoma, head and neck, liver or kidney cancer. This chain's CDR3 is CASSPRSGGPTGELFF. CDR3 bases: TGTGCCAGCAGCCCCCGGTCAGGGGGCCCCACCGGGGAGCTGTTTTTT.